A selection of T cell receptor beta chains follows, all from one sample in a study of blood T cells in healthy people across ages. TCRdb analysed the 5' RACE reads with MiXCR anew, one entry per CDR3 protein. The sample lists roughly 1,800,000 distinct CDR3 sequences, about 49% occurring once. Sequenced input: blood. All receptors derive from a woman between 40 and 55 years old in good health. CDR3s leave out the opening cysteine and the closing phenylalanine or tryptophan.

j_gene: TRBJ2-3
v_gene: TRBV12-3/TRBV12-4
CDR3aa: ASSTSGGTDTQY

j_gene: TRBJ2-3
v_gene: TRBV7-7
CDR3aa: ASSPGDLGADTQY

j_gene: TRBJ2-7
v_gene: TRBV27
CDR3aa: ASSLIRGAGEQY

j_gene: TRBJ2-3
v_gene: TRBV4-2
CDR3aa: ASSQVNSLLTDTQY

j_gene: TRBJ2-1
v_gene: TRBV2
CDR3aa: ASTWLNEQF

j_gene: TRBJ2-1
v_gene: TRBV7-2
CDR3aa: ASSPGGPSPNEQF

j_gene: TRBJ2-1
v_gene: TRBV6-5
CDR3aa: ASGQRTGIFYNEQF

j_gene: TRBJ1-2
v_gene: TRBV29-1
CDR3aa: SVEDHNRPGDGCT

j_gene: TRBJ1-2
v_gene: TRBV6-6
CDR3aa: ASGANGYT

j_gene: TRBJ2-1
v_gene: TRBV12-3/TRBV12-4
CDR3aa: ASRPTPGLAGGRRNEQF

j_gene: TRBJ1-4
v_gene: TRBV7-2
CDR3aa: ASSHQTGINEKLF

j_gene: TRBJ2-7
v_gene: TRBV7-9
CDR3aa: ASSSQRGADYEQY

j_gene: TRBJ1-2
v_gene: TRBV24-1
CDR3aa: ATSDRGVYGYT

j_gene: TRBJ1-1
v_gene: TRBV10-3
CDR3aa: AISGTGGDTETF

j_gene: TRBJ2-5
v_gene: TRBV6-2/TRBV6-3
CDR3aa: ASSEIDSFETQY

j_gene: TRBJ2-7
v_gene: TRBV28
CDR3aa: ASSQYSTDSYEQY

j_gene: TRBJ1-1
v_gene: TRBV6-1
CDR3aa: AGLGAGSTEAF

j_gene: TRBJ2-1
v_gene: TRBV10-3
CDR3aa: AISRTEGHEQF

j_gene: TRBJ2-7
v_gene: TRBV7-2
CDR3aa: ASSLGGTGGSYEQY

j_gene: NA
v_gene: TRBV6-2/TRBV6-3
CDR3aa: ASSPPVQVVSGDDFYEQY

j_gene: TRBJ2-1
v_gene: TRBV4-3
CDR3aa: ASSQVGRGAHEQF

j_gene: TRBJ1-5
v_gene: TRBV7-2
CDR3aa: ASSLVGQYSNQPQH

j_gene: TRBJ2-5
v_gene: TRBV6-6
CDR3aa: ASSYAGGETQY

j_gene: TRBJ2-7
v_gene: TRBV12-3/TRBV12-4
CDR3aa: ASSLRGGGEQY

j_gene: TRBJ2-1
v_gene: TRBV4-2
CDR3aa: ASSQDETGQF

j_gene: TRBJ1-6
v_gene: TRBV20-1
CDR3aa: SAIRQGLNSPLH

j_gene: TRBJ2-5
v_gene: TRBV25-1
CDR3aa: ASSDLGGWDEEQY

j_gene: TRBJ2-3
v_gene: TRBV4-1
CDR3aa: ASSQDRTQY

j_gene: TRBJ1-2
v_gene: TRBV6-2/TRBV6-3
CDR3aa: ASSYGPVGYT

j_gene: TRBJ2-5
v_gene: TRBV12-3/TRBV12-4
CDR3aa: ASSLGGGVFKTQY

j_gene: TRBJ2-7
v_gene: TRBV20-1
CDR3aa: SASNANRGLLEQY

j_gene: TRBJ2-5
v_gene: TRBV7-8
CDR3aa: ASSLVPGLAGGGRSFVQETQY

j_gene: TRBJ2-6
v_gene: TRBV11-2
CDR3aa: ASSSARTSGANVLT

j_gene: TRBJ1-2
v_gene: TRBV6-6
CDR3aa: ASSYSSTGMDGYT

j_gene: TRBJ2-1
v_gene: TRBV4-3
CDR3aa: ASSRDGGLYNEQF

j_gene: TRBJ1-5
v_gene: TRBV24-1
CDR3aa: ATSGRRQGSNQPQH

j_gene: TRBJ2-4
v_gene: TRBV11-2
CDR3aa: ASSYYRGDVQY

j_gene: TRBJ1-2
v_gene: TRBV20-1
CDR3aa: SAPQGPRGYT

j_gene: TRBJ1-5
v_gene: TRBV2
CDR3aa: ASSERTGPIQPQH

j_gene: TRBJ2-5
v_gene: TRBV4-1
CDR3aa: ASSQETVSSETQY

j_gene: TRBJ1-4
v_gene: TRBV5-1
CDR3aa: ASSLALRSLNEKLF

j_gene: TRBJ2-6
v_gene: TRBV29-1
CDR3aa: SVGPSNRETGANVLT

j_gene: NA
v_gene: TRBV20-1
CDR3aa: SAPSGGAISYEQY

j_gene: TRBJ2-2
v_gene: TRBV6-2/TRBV6-3
CDR3aa: ASTSRPGLNTGELF

j_gene: TRBJ2-7
v_gene: TRBV12-3/TRBV12-4
CDR3aa: ASSRTSRGRQY

j_gene: NA
v_gene: TRBV5-6
CDR3aa: ASRPRGGTQY

j_gene: TRBJ2-6
v_gene: TRBV7-2
CDR3aa: ASSLSVAGANVLT

j_gene: TRBJ2-5
v_gene: TRBV10-3
CDR3aa: AISESIAGQETQY

j_gene: TRBJ2-5
v_gene: TRBV20-1
CDR3aa: SASTLQGEETQY

j_gene: TRBJ2-7
v_gene: TRBV29-1
CDR3aa: SVEMWEGISYEQY

j_gene: TRBJ2-1
v_gene: TRBV20-1
CDR3aa: SPKQTGGCCINEQF

j_gene: NA
v_gene: TRBV10-3
CDR3aa: ATQLGNNYEQY

j_gene: TRBJ2-3
v_gene: TRBV20-1
CDR3aa: SARGDWLTDTQY